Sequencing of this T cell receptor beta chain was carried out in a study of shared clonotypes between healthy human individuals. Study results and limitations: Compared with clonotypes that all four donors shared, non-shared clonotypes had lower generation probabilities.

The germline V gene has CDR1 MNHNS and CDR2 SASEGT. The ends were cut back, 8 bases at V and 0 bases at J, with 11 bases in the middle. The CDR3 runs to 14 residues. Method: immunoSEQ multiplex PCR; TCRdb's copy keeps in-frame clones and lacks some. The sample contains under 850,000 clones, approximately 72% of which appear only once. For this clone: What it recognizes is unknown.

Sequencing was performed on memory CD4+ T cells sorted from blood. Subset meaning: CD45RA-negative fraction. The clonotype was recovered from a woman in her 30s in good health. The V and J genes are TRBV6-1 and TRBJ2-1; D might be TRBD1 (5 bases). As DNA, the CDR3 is TGTGCCAGCGTACCAGGACACTCCTACAATGAGCAGTTCTTC. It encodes CASVPGHSYNEQFF.